This record looks at one T cell receptor (beta chain) sequence and its context. The sample is drawn from a study of lymphopenia after photon versus proton radiotherapy. TCRdb's copy holds only in-frame clones and misses some; the assay was immunoSEQ multiplex PCR. The sample carries 35,000 to 45,000 clones, about four fifths recorded once. This CDR3 is 13 amino acids long. CDR1 is MNHEY and CDR2 is SMNVEV in the germline V gene (reference sequence). The ends were cut back, 6 bases at V and 1 base at J, with 9 bases in the middle. The chain has TRBV27 and TRBJ1-1, with D unresolved. The receptor comes from a woman aged 70-85 years with pancreatic cancer. Source: peripheral blood, taken from a patient treated with proton-based radiotherapy. CDR3 sequence reads: CASRAYRNTEAFF. The CDR3 nucleotides are TGTGCCAGCAGAGCTTACAGGAACACTGAAGCTTTCTTT.